The rows below give T cell receptor beta chains drawn from one sample of a study of shared clonotypes between healthy human individuals. Sequencing used immunoSEQ multiplex PCR; TCRdb keeps in-frame clones, though not all of them. This repertoire shows about 770,000 clones, 72% found once; its top ten account for 1.8%. Material: memory CD4+ T cells sorted from blood. These receptors all come from a woman aged 25 to 39 in good health. The CDR3 runs from the conserved cysteine through the conserved F or W. D genes are given only for firm matches. Some rows have no size entry. The others give once, few or many, or a class for an expanded clone.

j_gene: TRBJ1-5
abundance: -
v_gene: TRBV6-5
len: 14
d_gene: -
CDR3aa: CASSSPSSGQPQHF
CDR3nt: TGTGCCAGCAGTTCCCCTTCCTCAGGACAGCCCCAGCATTTT

j_gene: TRBJ1-2
abundance: -
v_gene: TRBV27
len: 15
d_gene: TRBD1
CDR3aa: CASRSLTGVDYGYTF
CDR3nt: TGTGCCAGCAGATCACTGACAGGGGTGGACTATGGCTACACCTTC

j_gene: TRBJ2-7
abundance: -
v_gene: TRBV28
len: 15
d_gene: TRBD2
CDR3aa: CASSVIAGGTYEQYF
CDR3nt: TGTGCCAGCAGTGTCATAGCGGGAGGAACCTACGAGCAGTACTTC

j_gene: TRBJ1-3
abundance: -
v_gene: TRBV21-1
len: 16
d_gene: -
CDR3aa: CASSKILRDSGNTIYF
CDR3nt: TGTGCCAGCAGCAAAATATTGCGGGACTCTGGAAACACCATATATTTT

j_gene: TRBJ2-2
abundance: few
v_gene: TRBV19
len: 14
d_gene: TRBD1
CDR3aa: CASSRQGQTGELFF
CDR3nt: TGTGCCAGTAGTCGACAGGGGCAAACCGGGGAGCTGTTTTTT

j_gene: TRBJ1-3
abundance: -
v_gene: TRBV5-6
len: 14
d_gene: -
CDR3aa: CASSPLDSGNTIYF
CDR3nt: TGTGCCAGCAGCCCTCTTGACTCTGGAAACACCATATATTTT

j_gene: TRBJ2-7
abundance: once
v_gene: TRBV11-2
len: 15
d_gene: TRBD1
CDR3aa: CASRIPGTGKYEQYF
CDR3nt: TGTGCCAGCAGAATACCCGGGACAGGTAAATACGAGCAGTACTTC

j_gene: TRBJ2-7
abundance: -
v_gene: TRBV21-1
len: 12
d_gene: -
CDR3aa: CASSNMREEQYF
CDR3nt: TGTGCCAGCAGCAATATGAGGGAGGAGCAGTACTTC

j_gene: TRBJ1-3
abundance: once
v_gene: TRBV15
len: 18
d_gene: -
CDR3aa: CATSRDLTLLGVRNTIYF
CDR3nt: TGTGCCACCAGCAGAGATCTGACCCTCCTGGGAGTAAGAAACACCATATATTTT

j_gene: TRBJ2-5
abundance: -
v_gene: TRBV25-1
len: 15
d_gene: TRBD2
CDR3aa: CASSESGGRTETQYF
CDR3nt: TGTGCCAGCAGTGAATCGGGAGGGCGGACAGAGACCCAGTACTTC

j_gene: TRBJ2-3
abundance: -
v_gene: TRBV11-1
len: 16
d_gene: -
CDR3aa: CASSLEWGVSTDTQYF
CDR3nt: TGTGCCAGCAGCTTAGAATGGGGAGTGAGCACAGATACGCAGTATTTT

j_gene: TRBJ2-7
abundance: few
v_gene: TRBV5-1
len: 15
d_gene: -
CDR3aa: CASKLFQAVSYEQYF
CDR3nt: TGCGCCAGCAAGCTTTTCCAGGCGGTCTCCTACGAGCAGTACTTC

j_gene: TRBJ2-7
abundance: -
v_gene: TRBV18
len: 14
d_gene: -
CDR3aa: CASSPNFGNDEQYF
CDR3nt: TGTGCCAGCTCACCTAATTTTGGCAACGACGAGCAGTACTTC

j_gene: TRBJ2-7
abundance: -
v_gene: TRBV28
len: 14
d_gene: -
CDR3aa: CASSLRQTTYEQYF
CDR3nt: TGTGCCAGCAGTCTACGACAGACTACCTACGAGCAGTACTTC

j_gene: TRBJ2-6
abundance: -
v_gene: TRBV5-1
len: 13
d_gene: -
CDR3aa: CASSPPGANVLTF
CDR3nt: TGCGCCAGCAGCCCTCCTGGGGCCAACGTCCTGACTTTC

j_gene: TRBJ2-7
abundance: -
v_gene: TRBV10-2
len: 13
d_gene: -
CDR3aa: CASLDRSSYEQYF
CDR3nt: TGCGCCAGCTTAGACAGGAGCTCCTACGAGCAGTACTTC

j_gene: TRBJ1-4
abundance: -
v_gene: TRBV5-1
len: 14
d_gene: TRBD1
CDR3aa: CASRPGTGQEKLFF
CDR3nt: TGCGCCAGCAGGCCCGGGACAGGGCAGGAAAAACTGTTTTTT

j_gene: TRBJ1-4
abundance: many
v_gene: TRBV6-6
len: 13
d_gene: -
CDR3aa: CASSYSFRAELFF
CDR3nt: TGTGCCAGCAGTTACTCATTCAGGGCCGAACTGTTTTTT

j_gene: TRBJ2-3
abundance: -
v_gene: TRBV11-2
len: 18
d_gene: TRBD1
CDR3aa: CASSRGQGTLFGTDTQYF
CDR3nt: TGTGCCAGCAGCCGCGGACAGGGGACGCTATTCGGCACAGATACGCAGTATTTT

j_gene: TRBJ2-2
abundance: -
v_gene: TRBV19
len: 13
d_gene: -
CDR3aa: CASSVEAPGELFF
CDR3nt: TGTGCCAGTAGTGTGGAGGCCCCCGGGGAGCTGTTTTTT

j_gene: TRBJ1-2
abundance: -
v_gene: TRBV2
len: 14
d_gene: TRBD1
CDR3aa: CASSAGQRSYGYTF
CDR3nt: TGTGCCAGCAGCGCGGGACAGAGGAGTTATGGCTACACCTTC

j_gene: TRBJ2-1
abundance: -
v_gene: TRBV5-4
len: 15
d_gene: TRBD1
CDR3aa: CASSSGGSLYNEQFF
CDR3nt: TGTGCCAGCAGCTCAGGGGGTTCCCTATACAATGAGCAGTTCTTC

j_gene: TRBJ2-4
abundance: once
v_gene: TRBV2
len: 12
d_gene: -
CDR3aa: CASSDPSLIQYF
CDR3nt: TGTGCCAGCTCTGATCCTTCCCTCATTCAGTACTTC

j_gene: TRBJ2-1
abundance: once
v_gene: TRBV11-2
len: 13
d_gene: -
CDR3aa: CASRPQIGTFPFF
CDR3nt: TGTGCCAGCAGGCCACAAATAGGGACTTTTCCGTTCTTC

j_gene: TRBJ2-1
abundance: -
v_gene: TRBV7-7
len: 13
d_gene: TRBD2
CDR3aa: CASSFAGAGEQFF
CDR3nt: TGTGCCAGCAGCTTCGCGGGAGCAGGGGAGCAGTTCTTC